The clone carrying this TCR beta chain was observed many times. The target antigen is unknown. This entry is derived from a study of blood T cells in healthy people across ages. Whole-study context: About one barcoded beta molecule per two T cells was captured by template switching.

Study-wide findings and caveats: Expanded clonotype shifts may have been confounded, as the donors had an unknown CMV status. What prevented conclusive comparison of naive and antigen-experienced cells was that PBMCs were unsorted.

The V gene lost 0 bases and the J gene lost 4 bases, with 7 bases spanning the gap. The germline V gene encodes CDR1 SGHRS and CDR2 YFSETQ. The CDR3 length is 13 residues. For the second PCR, which ran for about 6 to 11 cycles, a sample-barcoded 5' primer and a J-beta primer mix were used. TCRdb re-called the 5' RACE reads with MiXCR, one entry per CDR3 protein. In the table there are over 550,000 distinct CDR3 sequences, under 30% of which are singletons. The sample consisted of blood. The TCR was taken from a woman older than 75 in good health. The chain couples TRBV5-1 to TRBJ1-2; D unclear. The CDR3, as DNA: TGCGCCAGCAGCTTGGTGACGGCCTATGGCTACACCTTC. This translates into CASSLVTAYGYTF.